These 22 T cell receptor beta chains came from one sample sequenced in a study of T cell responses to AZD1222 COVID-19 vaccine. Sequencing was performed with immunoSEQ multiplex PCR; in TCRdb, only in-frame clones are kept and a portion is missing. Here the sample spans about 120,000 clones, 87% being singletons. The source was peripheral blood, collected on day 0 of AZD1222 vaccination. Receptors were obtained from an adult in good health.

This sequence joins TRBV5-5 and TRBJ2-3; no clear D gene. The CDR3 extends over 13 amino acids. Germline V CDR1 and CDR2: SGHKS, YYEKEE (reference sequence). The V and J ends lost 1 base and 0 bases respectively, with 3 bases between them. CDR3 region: CASSLQSTDTQYF. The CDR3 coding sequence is TGTGCCAGCAGCTTGCAGAGCACAGATACGCAGTATTTT. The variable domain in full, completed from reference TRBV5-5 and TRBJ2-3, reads DAGVTQSPTHLIKTRGQQVTLRCSPISGHKSVSWYQQVLGQGPQFIFQYYEKEERGRGNFPDRFSARQFPNYSSELNVNALLLGDSALYLCASSLQSTDTQYFGPGTRLTVL.

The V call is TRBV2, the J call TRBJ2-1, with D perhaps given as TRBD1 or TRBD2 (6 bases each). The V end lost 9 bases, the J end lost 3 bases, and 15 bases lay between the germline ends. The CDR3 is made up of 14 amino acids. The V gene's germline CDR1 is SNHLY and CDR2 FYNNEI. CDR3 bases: TGTGCCAGGGAGAGGGGGGCCGGCTACAATGAGCAGTTCTTC. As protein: CARERGAGYNEQFF. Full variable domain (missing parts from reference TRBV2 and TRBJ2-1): EPEVTQTPSHQVTQMGQEVILRCVPISNHLYFYWYRQILGQKVEFLVSFYNNEISEKSEIFDDQFSVERPDGSNFTLKIRSTKLEDSAMYFCARERGAGYNEQFFGPGTRLTVL.

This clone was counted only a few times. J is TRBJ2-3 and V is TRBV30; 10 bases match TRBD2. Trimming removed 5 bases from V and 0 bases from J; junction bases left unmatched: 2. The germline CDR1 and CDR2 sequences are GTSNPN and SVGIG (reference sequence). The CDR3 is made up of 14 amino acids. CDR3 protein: CAWATSGSTDTQYF. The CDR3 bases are TGTGCCTGGGCGACTAGCGGGAGCACAGATACGCAGTATTTT.

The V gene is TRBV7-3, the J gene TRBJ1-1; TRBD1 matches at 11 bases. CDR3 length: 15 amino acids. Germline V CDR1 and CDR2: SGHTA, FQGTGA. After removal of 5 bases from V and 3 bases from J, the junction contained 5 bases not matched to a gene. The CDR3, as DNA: TGTGCCAGCAGCCCGGGACAGGGGGGGCACACTGAAGCTTTCTTT. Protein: CASSPGQGGHTEAFF. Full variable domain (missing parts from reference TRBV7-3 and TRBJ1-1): GAGVSQTPSNKVTEKGKYVELRCDPISGHTALYWYRQSLGQGPEFLIYFQGTGAADDSGLPNDRFFAVRPEGSVSTLKIQRTERGDSAVYLCASSPGQGGHTEAFFGQGTRLTVV.

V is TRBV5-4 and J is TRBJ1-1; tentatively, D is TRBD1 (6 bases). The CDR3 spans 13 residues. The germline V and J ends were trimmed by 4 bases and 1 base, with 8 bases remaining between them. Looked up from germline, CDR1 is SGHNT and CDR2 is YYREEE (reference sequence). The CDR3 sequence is CASSGTRNTEAFF. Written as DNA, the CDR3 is TGTGCCAGCAGCGGGACACGGAACACTGAAGCTTTCTTT.

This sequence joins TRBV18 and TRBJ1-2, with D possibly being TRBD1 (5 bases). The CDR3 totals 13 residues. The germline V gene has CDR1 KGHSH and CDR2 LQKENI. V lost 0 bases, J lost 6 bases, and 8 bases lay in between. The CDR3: CASSPPVQDGYTF. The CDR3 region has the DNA TGTGCCAGCTCACCACCGGTACAGGATGGCTACACCTTC.

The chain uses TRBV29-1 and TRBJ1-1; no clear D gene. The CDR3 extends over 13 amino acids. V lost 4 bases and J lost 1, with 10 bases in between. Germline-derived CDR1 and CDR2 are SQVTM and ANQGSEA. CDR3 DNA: TGCAGCGTTGGTCGGCTACCGAACACTGAAGCTTTCTTT. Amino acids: CSVGRLPNTEAFF.

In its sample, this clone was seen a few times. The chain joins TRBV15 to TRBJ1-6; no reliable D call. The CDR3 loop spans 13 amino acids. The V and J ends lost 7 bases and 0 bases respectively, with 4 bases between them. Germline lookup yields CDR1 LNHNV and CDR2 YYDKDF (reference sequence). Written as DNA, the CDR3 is TGTGCCACCAAGGTCTCCTATAATTCACCCCTCCACTTT. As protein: CATKVSYNSPLHF.

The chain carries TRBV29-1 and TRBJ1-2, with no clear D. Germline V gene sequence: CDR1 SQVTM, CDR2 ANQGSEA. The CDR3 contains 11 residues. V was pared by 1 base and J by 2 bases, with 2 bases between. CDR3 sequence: CSVEGNYGYTF. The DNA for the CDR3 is TGCAGCGTTGAAGGAAACTATGGCTACACCTTC.

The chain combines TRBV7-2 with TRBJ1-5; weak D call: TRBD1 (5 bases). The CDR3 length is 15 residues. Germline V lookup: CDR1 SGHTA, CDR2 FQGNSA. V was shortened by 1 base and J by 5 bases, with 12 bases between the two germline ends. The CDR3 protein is CASSLGGGDHQPQHF. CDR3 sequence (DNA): TGTGCCAGCAGCTTAGGCGGGGGGGACCATCAGCCCCAGCATTTT.

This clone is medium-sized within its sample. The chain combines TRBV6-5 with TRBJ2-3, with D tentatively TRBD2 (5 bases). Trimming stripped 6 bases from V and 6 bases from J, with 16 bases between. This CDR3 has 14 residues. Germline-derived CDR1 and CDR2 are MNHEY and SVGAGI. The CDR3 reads CASRDFKGVDTQYF. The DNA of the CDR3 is TGTGCCAGCAGGGACTTCAAGGGTGTGGATACGCAGTATTTT.

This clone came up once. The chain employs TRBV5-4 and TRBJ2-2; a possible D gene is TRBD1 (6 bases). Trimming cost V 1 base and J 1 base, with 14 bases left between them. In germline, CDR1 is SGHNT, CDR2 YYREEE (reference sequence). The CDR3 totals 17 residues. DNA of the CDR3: TGTGCCAGCAGCTTGACGTTCCGGACAGAGAACACCGGGGAGCTGTTTTTT. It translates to CASSLTFRTENTGELFF. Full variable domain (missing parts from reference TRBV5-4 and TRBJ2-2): ETGVTQSPTHLIKTRGQQVTLRCSSQSGHNTVSWYQQALGQGPQFIFQYYREEENGRGNFPPRFSGLQFPNYSSELNVNALELDDSALYLCASSLTFRTENTGELFFGEGSRLTVL.

CDR3 amino acids: CASEMTGSADTQYF. The CDR3 DNA reads TGTGCCAGCGAGATGACAGGGTCGGCAGATACGCAGTATTTT. V gene TRBV6-5 combines with J gene TRBJ2-3, with 7 nucleotides matching TRBD1. The CDR3 has 14 residues. The germline V gene encodes CDR1 MNHEY and CDR2 SVGAGI. V gave up 8 bases and J gave up 4 bases; unmatched junction bases: 9.

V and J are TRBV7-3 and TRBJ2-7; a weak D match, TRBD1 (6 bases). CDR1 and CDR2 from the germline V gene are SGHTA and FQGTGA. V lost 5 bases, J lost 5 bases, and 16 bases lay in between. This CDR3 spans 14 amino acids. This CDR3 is CASSKGVQVHEQYF. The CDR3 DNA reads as TGTGCCAGCAGCAAGGGGGTGCAGGTCCACGAGCAGTACTTC.

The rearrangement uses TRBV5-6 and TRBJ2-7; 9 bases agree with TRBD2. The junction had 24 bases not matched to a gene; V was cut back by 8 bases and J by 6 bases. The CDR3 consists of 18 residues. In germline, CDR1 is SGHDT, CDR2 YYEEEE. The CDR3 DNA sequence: TGTGCCAGAACTAGGGTGCGTTGGGCTAGCGGGATTCGTGGCGAGCAGTACTTC. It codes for CARTRVRWASGIRGEQYF.

CDR3 coding DNA: TGTGCCAGCAGCGGTCCGGGACAGCATAATTCACCCCTCCACTTT. This encodes CASSGPGQHNSPLHF. This rearrangement joins TRBV7-2 to TRBJ1-6; 7 nucleotides agree with TRBD1. Per germline, CDR1 SGHTA and CDR2 FQGNSA. The CDR3 is 15 amino acids. V lost 5 bases and J lost 5; bases outside the gene matches: 6.

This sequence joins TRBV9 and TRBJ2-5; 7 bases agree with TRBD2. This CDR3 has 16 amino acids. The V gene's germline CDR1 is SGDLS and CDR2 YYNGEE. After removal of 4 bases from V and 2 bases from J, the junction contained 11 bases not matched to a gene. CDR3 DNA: TGTGCCAGCAGCCCCTCCGGGACTATGCGACAAGAGACCCAGTACTTC. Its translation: CASSPSGTMRQETQYF.

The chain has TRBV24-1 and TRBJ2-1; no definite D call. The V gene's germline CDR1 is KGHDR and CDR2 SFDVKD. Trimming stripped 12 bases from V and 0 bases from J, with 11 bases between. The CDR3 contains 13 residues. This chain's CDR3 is CAASGSSYNEQFF. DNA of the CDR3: TGTGCCGCGTCGGGTTCCTCCTACAATGAGCAGTTCTTC.

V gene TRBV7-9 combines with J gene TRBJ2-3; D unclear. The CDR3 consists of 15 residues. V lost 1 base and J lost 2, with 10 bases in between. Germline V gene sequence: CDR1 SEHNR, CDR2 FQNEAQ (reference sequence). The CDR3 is CASSLGDLITDTQYF. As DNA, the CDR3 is TGTGCCAGCAGCTTAGGGGATCTAATCACAGATACGCAGTATTTT.

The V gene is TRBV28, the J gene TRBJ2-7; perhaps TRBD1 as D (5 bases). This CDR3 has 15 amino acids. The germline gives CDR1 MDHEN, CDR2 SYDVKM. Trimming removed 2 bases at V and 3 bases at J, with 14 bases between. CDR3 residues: CASSLELQGHYEQYF. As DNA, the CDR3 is TGTGCCAGCAGTTTAGAACTCCAGGGCCACTACGAGCAGTACTTC.

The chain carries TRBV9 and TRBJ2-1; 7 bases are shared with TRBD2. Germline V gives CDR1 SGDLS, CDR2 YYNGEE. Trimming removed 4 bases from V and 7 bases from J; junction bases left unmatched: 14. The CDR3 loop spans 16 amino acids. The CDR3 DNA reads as TGTGCCAGCAGCCCCCCAAGGCTAGCGGATGTGAATGAGCAGTTCTTC. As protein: CASSPPRLADVNEQFF.

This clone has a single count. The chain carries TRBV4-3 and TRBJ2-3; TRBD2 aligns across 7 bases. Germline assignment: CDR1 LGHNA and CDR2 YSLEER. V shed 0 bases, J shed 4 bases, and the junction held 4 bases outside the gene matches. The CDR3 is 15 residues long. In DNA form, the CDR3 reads TGCGCCAGCAGCCAAGATTGGGGAGGGGCAGATACGCAGTATTTT. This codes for CASSQDWGGADTQYF.